This T cell receptor beta chain was documented in a study of beta chain features in type 1 diabetes. Study results and caveats: Sequencing the cDNA could make cells with high TCR expression show up more than they should. There was a moderate but significant shortening of TCRB CDR3s in all four CD4+ subsets of Type 1 diabetes patients. Shorter templates might be favored by PCR, and equally so in patients and in controls. These data did not resolve whether HLA type affects TCRB rearrangement.

Central memory, naive, regulatory and stem cell-like memory CD4+ cells were sorted by CD45RO/CCR7/CD25/CD127/CD95/CD27. All of the isolated RNA was reverse transcribed, so expressed TCRB transcripts were sequenced. The assay was immunoSEQ multiplex PCR, and TCRdb's table has in-frame clones only and misses some. The sample carries 310,000 or so clones, 15% recorded once. This CDR3 comprises 15 residues. CDR1 and CDR2 from the germline V gene are SGHRS and YFSETQ. Trimming left V 4 bases short and J 4 bases short, with 18 bases between. This clone has only a few counts. Its cognate antigen is unknown. The sample consisted of naive CD4+ T cells from blood. The receptor comes from a man aged 18 to 29 with type 1 diabetes. The rearrangement joins TRBV5-1 to TRBJ2-7, with D possibly TRBD2 on 6 matching bases. Here the CDR3 reads CASSERPGLSYEQYF. The CDR3 nucleotides are TGCGCCAGCAGCGAACGACCGGGACTTTCTTACGAGCAGTACTTC.